The 26 T cell receptor beta chains below come from one sample, sequenced in a study of neurological immune-mediated disorders. Indicated time point: longitudinal time-point 1 (baseline). TCRdb passed the 5' RACE reads through MiXCR, listing each CDR3 protein once. The sample has fewer than 55,000 distinct CDR3 sequences, over 8% seen once. The sequencing input was PBMCs. Every receptor here comes from a middle-aged woman in good health.

At least ten counts were recorded for this clonotype. The V call is TRBV5-1, the J call TRBJ2-1, with D uncertain. CDR1 and CDR2 from the germline V gene are SGHRS and YFSETQ. CDR3 length: 12 residues. Trimming stripped 1 base from V and 7 bases from J, with 6 bases between. The CDR3 region is CASSLSRNEQFF. For the CDR3, the DNA is TGCGCCAGCAGCTTGAGCAGGAATGAGCAGTTCTTC.

This clonotype has a count of ten or more. The rearrangement joins TRBV6-5 to TRBJ2-7, with TRBD2 matching over 9 bases. V shed 5 bases, J shed 3 bases, and the junction held 8 bases outside the gene matches. The CDR3 length is 15 residues. Germline assignment: CDR1 MNHEY and CDR2 SVGAGI. The DNA for the CDR3 is TGTGCCAGCAGTCCGGGGGTAGCGGGAGTCTACGAGCAGTACTTC. This codes for CASSPGVAGVYEQYF.

This clonotype was found many times. The chain combines TRBV10-1 with TRBJ2-3; D unclear. Per germline, CDR1 WNHNN and CDR2 SYGVQD (reference sequence). The V end lost 0 bases, the J end lost 0 bases, and 22 bases lay between the germline ends. CDR3 length: 20 residues. CDR3 nucleotide sequence: TGCGCCAGCAGTGAGTCCCCCCGGTCGAGGTTGTCTCCTAGCACAGATACGCAGTATTTT. Translating gives CASSESPRSRLSPSTDTQYF.

This clonotype showed up many times. The chain combines TRBV9 with TRBJ1-5; D not certain. The V end lost 4 bases, the J end lost 5 bases, and 13 bases lay between the germline ends. The CDR3 runs to 14 residues. Germline V gene sequence: CDR1 SGDLS, CDR2 YYNGEE. CDR3 sequence: CASSPSRVDQPQHF. As DNA, the CDR3 is TGTGCCAGCAGCCCAAGTCGTGTGGATCAGCCCCAGCATTTT.

This clonotype was detected ten times or more. This sequence joins TRBV5-5 and TRBJ1-2; TRBD1 is a possible D gene (6 bases). The ends were cut back, 4 bases at V and 2 bases at J, with 18 bases in the middle. CDR1 and CDR2 (germline): SGHKS, YYEKEE (reference sequence). This CDR3 spans 16 amino acids. CDR3 sequence: CASSPGRGGGNYGYTF. The CDR3 bases are TGTGCCAGCAGCCCAGGACGAGGGGGAGGCAACTATGGCTACACCTTC. Combining the CDR3 with reference TRBV5-5 and TRBJ1-2 gives the whole variable domain DAGVTQSPTHLIKTRGQQVTLRCSPISGHKSVSWYQQVLGQGPQFIFQYYEKEERGRGNFPDRFSARQFPNYSSELNVNALLLGDSALYLCASSPGRGGGNYGYTFGSGTRLTVV.

This clonotype was counted at least ten times. V and J are TRBV6-5 and TRBJ1-1; D gene uncertain. V lost 0 bases to trimming and J lost 3 bases, with 11 bases between them. There are 15 residues in the CDR3. The germline CDR1 and CDR2 sequences are MNHEY and SVGAGI. CDR3 amino acids: CASSYSSQAHTEAFF. The CDR3 DNA sequence: TGTGCCAGCAGTTACTCGAGTCAGGCCCACACTGAAGCTTTCTTT.

At least ten counts were recorded for this clonotype. V gene TRBV29-1 combines with J gene TRBJ2-5; D not certain. This CDR3 spans 12 amino acids. The V end lost 4 bases, the J end lost 1 base, and 7 bases lay between the germline ends. From germline, CDR1 is SQVTM and CDR2 ANQGSEA. The CDR3 sequence: CSVGQIQETQYF. Written as DNA, the CDR3 is TGCAGCGTTGGTCAGATCCAAGAGACCCAGTACTTC.

This clonotype was counted at least ten times. This CDR3 reads CASSSRQGFSYEQYF. Here the CDR3 DNA reads TGTGCCAGCAGCTCCCGACAGGGCTTCTCCTACGAGCAGTACTTC. J is TRBJ2-7 and V is TRBV11-2; 7 bases are shared with TRBD1. This CDR3 is built from 15 residues. V dropped 4 bases and J dropped 0; count of bases not matched to a gene: 6. Germline V gives CDR1 SGHAT, CDR2 FQNNGV.

This clonotype has at least ten counts. This chain uses TRBV6-5 with TRBJ1-2; TRBD1 aligns across 7 bases. In germline, CDR1 is MNHEY, CDR2 SVGAGI. This CDR3 has 12 amino acids. V was pared by 6 bases and J by 10 bases, with 8 bases of the junction left unmatched. This chain's CDR3 is CASSFRQGTYTF. CDR3 in DNA: TGTGCCAGCAGCTTTAGACAGGGTACCTACACCTTC.

The rearrangement joins TRBV19 to TRBJ2-3; no clear D. This CDR3 has 12 amino acids. V was cut by 4 bases and J by 4 bases, with 6 bases left in between. Germline CDR1 and CDR2: LNHDA and SQIVND (reference sequence). This CDR3 reads CASSTASDTQYF. CDR3 nucleotides: TGTGCCAGTAGTACAGCCTCAGATACGCAGTATTTT.

This clonotype was picked up many times. The rearrangement joins TRBV7-9 to TRBJ2-7, with D perhaps assigned TRBD1 or TRBD2 (5 bases each). Trimming removed 5 bases from V and 2 bases from J, with 19 bases in between. The germline gives CDR1 SEHNR, CDR2 FQNEAQ (reference sequence). The CDR3 length is 16 residues. CDR3 in DNA: TGTGCCAGCAGCGGGGCCACGGGGCAGTCCCCCTACGAGCAGTACTTC. Translation: CASSGATGQSPYEQYF.

At least ten counts were recorded for this clonotype. This chain connects TRBV25-1 to TRBJ1-1; TRBD1 matches 7 bases. Trimming cost V 4 bases and J 0 bases; bases outside gene matches: 8. Per germline, CDR1 MGHDK and CDR2 SYGVNS. The CDR3 consists of 16 residues. CDR3 nucleotide sequence: TGTGCCAGCAGTGGGTTGGGACAGCTTATGAACACTGAAGCTTTCTTT. This gives the protein CASSGLGQLMNTEAFF.

This clonotype was seen ten or more times. The chain recombines TRBV3-1 with TRBJ2-7; 8 positions agree with TRBD1. Germline CDR1 LGHDT, CDR2 YNNKEL (reference sequence). CDR3 length: 15 amino acids. Unmatched junction bases numbered 6, after V lost 3 bases and J lost 2 bases. This chain's CDR3 is CASSHRTGYPYEQYF. DNA for the CDR3: TGTGCCAGCAGCCACAGGACAGGGTACCCCTACGAGCAGTACTTC.

This clonotype was observed at least ten times. V usage is TRBV6-5 and J usage is TRBJ1-2; weak D call: TRBD1 (5 bases). The CDR3 contains 13 residues. Per the germline V gene, CDR1 is MNHEY and CDR2 is SVGAGI. V gave up 10 bases and J gave up 2 bases, with 14 bases separating them. CDR3 bases: TGTGCCACTAGGGTTTGGGGGAACTATGGCTACACCTTC. This codes for CATRVWGNYGYTF.

This clonotype was seen ten or more times. The J gene is TRBJ1-2, the V gene TRBV7-2; D is unclear. CDR1 is SGHTA, CDR2 FQGNSA, per germline. V was pared by 1 base and J by 2 bases, with 11 bases between. The CDR3 is 15 residues long. The CDR3 loop is CASSLEAGPNYGYTF. In DNA form, the CDR3 reads TGTGCCAGCAGCTTAGAAGCAGGTCCAAACTATGGCTACACCTTC.

About this clonotype: A junction end diverges from the germline sequence, so it may reflect a read error. This chain joins TRBV7-2 and TRBJ1-1; D is unresolved. Looked up from germline, CDR1 is SGHTA and CDR2 is FQGNSA. The CDR3 sequence is 13 residues long. Here the CDR3 DNA reads TGTGCCAGCAGCCGATTTGTGCACACCGAAGCTTTCTTT. Its protein is CASSRFVHTEAFF. Complete variable domain (other parts from reference TRBV7-2 and TRBJ1-1): GAGVSQSPSNKVTEKGKDVELRCDPISGHTALYWYRQSLGQGLEFLIYFQGNSAPDKSGLPSDRFSAERTGGSVSTLTIQRTQQEDSAVYLCASSRFVHTEAFFGQGTRLTVV.

This clonotype was seen at least ten times. The genes are TRBV9 and TRBJ1-6; 7 bases align to TRBD1. The CDR3 loop spans 15 amino acids. Germline CDR1 and CDR2: SGDLS and YYNGEE. Trimming cost V 0 bases and J 7 bases; bases outside gene matches: 4. The CDR3 loop is CASSVEGQANSPLHF. In DNA, the CDR3 is TGTGCCAGCAGCGTAGAAGGACAGGCAAATTCACCCCTCCACTTT.

Sample share makes this clonotype medium-sized. The chain is built from TRBV6-5 and TRBJ2-2, with TRBD2 matching 9 bases. The length of the CDR3 is 14 residues. Germline CDR1 and CDR2: MNHEY and SVGAGI. After removal of 6 bases from V and 1 base from J, the junction contained 0 bases not matched to a gene. CDR3 protein: CASRAGGNTGELFF. The CDR3 DNA sequence: TGTGCCAGCAGAGCGGGGGGGAACACCGGGGAGCTGTTTTTT.

This clonotype has at least ten counts. CDR3 in amino acids: CASGPNMGTNAGELFF. DNA for the CDR3: TGTGCCAGCGGACCTAACATGGGAACAAACGCCGGGGAGCTGTTTTTT. The chain combines TRBV12-3 or TRBV12-4 with TRBJ2-2; D uncertain. The CDR3 runs to 16 residues. Trimming cost V 8 bases and J 6 bases, with 22 bases left between them.

This clonotype was counted many times. Germline is not matched at one junction end, which may reflect a read error. In DNA, the CDR3 is TGTGCCACCAGTGATTTCCGGGAGTGGGTCTTC. This translates into CATSDFREWVF. The chain links TRBV24-1 to TRBJ2-1; D perhaps matches TRBD2 (6 bases). The CDR3 length is 11 residues. The germline CDR1 and CDR2 sequences are KGHDR and SFDVKD.

This clonotype was detected ten times or more. The chain joins TRBV6-5 to TRBJ1-3; D unclear. The CDR3 sequence is 15 residues long. Looked up from germline, CDR1 is MNHEY and CDR2 is SVGAGI. V was shortened by 0 bases and J by 4 bases, with 10 bases between the two germline ends. CDR3 sequence reads: CASSYSVGSGNTIYF. The CDR3 coding sequence is TGTGCCAGCAGTTACTCGGTGGGGTCGGGAAACACCATATATTTT.

This clonotype was observed many times. This chain links TRBV9 with TRBJ1-1; D ambiguous. CDR1 is SGDLS and CDR2 is YYNGEE in the germline V gene. The ends were cut back, 0 bases at V and 6 bases at J, with 15 bases in the middle. CDR3 size: 15 residues. Here the CDR3 DNA reads TGTGCCAGCAGCGTAGGACTGATTAAGCAGGCTGAAGCTTTCTTT. Protein product: CASSVGLIKQAEAFF.

This clonotype was picked up many times. The rearrangement uses TRBV29-1 and TRBJ1-2, with D hard to call. V lost 7 bases and J 5 bases, leaving 14 bases between the germline ends. The germline V gene encodes CDR1 SQVTM and CDR2 ANQGSEA. The CDR3 has 12 amino acids. The CDR3 sequence: CSAGRTTYGYTF. The CDR3 nucleotides are TGCAGCGCCGGACGGACGACTTATGGCTACACCTTC. Full variable domain (missing parts from reference TRBV29-1 and TRBJ1-2): SAVISQKPSRDICQRGTSLTIQCQVDSQVTMMFWYRQQPGQSLTLIATANQGSEATYESGFVIDKFPISRPNLTFSTLTVSNMSPEDSSIYLCSAGRTTYGYTFGSGTRLTVV.

This clonotype was counted only a few times. The gene calls are TRBV6-5 and TRBJ1-3, with a weak D call TRBD1 (6 bases). V dropped 2 bases and J dropped 1 base, with 12 bases sitting between them. The CDR3 loop spans 16 amino acids. From germline, CDR1 is MNHEY and CDR2 SVGAGI. Here the CDR3 reads CASSYTSTGSGNTIYF. The CDR3 DNA reads as TGTGCCAGCAGTTACACATCTACAGGGTCTGGAAACACCATATATTTT.

This clonotype was counted many times. This chain connects TRBV7-3 to TRBJ1-1, with unresolved D. Deletions cut 5 bases from V and 4 bases from J, with 14 bases between. The CDR3 covers 14 residues. Germline-derived CDR1 and CDR2 are SGHTA and FQGTGA. This chain's CDR3 is CASSRNGGITEAFF. DNA for the CDR3: TGTGCCAGCAGCCGGAATGGAGGGATCACTGAAGCTTTCTTT.

V gene TRBV4-2 combines with J gene TRBJ1-1; D is undetermined. Germline values: CDR1 LGHNA, CDR2 YNFKEQ. There are 14 residues in the CDR3. Trimming removed 1 base from V and 5 bases from J, with 11 bases in between. CDR3 amino acids: CASSQAPWGTEAFF. The CDR3 nucleotides read TGTGCCAGCAGCCAAGCGCCCTGGGGAACTGAAGCTTTCTTT.